This is a list of T cell receptor beta chains from one sample in a study of tumor T cells in aggressive B-cell lymphoma. The repertoire was sequenced with immunoSEQ multiplex PCR; TCRdb's copy has only in-frame clones and lacks some. The sample records about 3,000 clones, about 85% being singletons. Specimen: tumor tissue. These receptors all come from an adult with diffuse large B cell lymphoma. Both conserved end residues are part of each CDR3. A D gene is named only where the DNA matches it firmly. Rows may omit the clone size; those that give it use once, few, many or a size class.

TRBV7-6	TRBJ2-7	TRBD1	.	CASSSRDRGRYEQYF	TGTGCCAGCAGCTCCCGGGACAGGGGAAGGTACGAGCAGTACTTC
TRBV4-2	TRBJ2-7	.	.	CASSRETQGRDYEQYF	TGTGCCAGCAGCCGAGAAACACAGGGGCGGGATTACGAGCAGTACTTC
TRBV6-6	TRBJ1-5	TRBD1	.	CASSLGQLTDTQHF	TGTGCCAGCAGTTTGGGACAGTTAACAGATACGCAGCATTTT
TRBV29-1	TRBJ1-2	TRBD1	.	CSVDGTGGSYGYTF	TGCAGCGTTGACGGGACAGGGGGTTCCTATGGCTACACCTTC
TRBV11-2	TRBJ1-1	.	.	CASSRGTSKGNTEAFF	TGTGCCAGCAGCCGCGGGACTAGTAAAGGGAACACTGAAGCTTTCTTT
TRBV7-9	TRBJ2-2	TRBD1	few	CASSYRDRNTGELFF	TGTGCCAGCAGCTACCGGGACAGGAACACCGGGGAGCTGTTTTTT
TRBV5-1	TRBJ2-1	TRBD2	once	CASAVAGGYNEQFF	TGCGCCAGCGCAGTAGCGGGGGGCTACAATGAGCAGTTCTTC
TRBV5-4	TRBJ2-4	.	.	CASSLEGGDIQYF	TGTGCCAGCAGCTTGGAAGGGGGGGACATTCAGTACTTC
TRBV21-1	TRBJ2-7	.	.	CASSGAWGSGCYEQYF	TGTGCCAGCAGTGGAGCGTGGGGCTCCGGATGTTACGAGCAGTACTTC
TRBV5-1	TRBJ2-1	TRBD2	.	CASSLVAGGTSGYNEQFF	TGCGCCAGCAGCTTGGTTGCCGGGGGGACTAGCGGGTACAATGAGCAGTTCTTC
TRBV5-1	TRBJ1-2	TRBD1	.	CASSLGTGNGYTF	TGCGCCAGCAGCTTGGGGACAGGGAATGGCTACACCTTC
TRBV6-5	TRBJ2-7	.	.	CASSPQGPFEQYF	TGTGCCAGCAGCCCCCAGGGGCCGTTTGAGCAGTACTTC
TRBV7-9	TRBJ1-4	.	.	CASRQQGGANEKLFF	TGTGCCAGCAGACAGCAGGGTGGGGCTAATGAAAAACTGTTTTTT
TRBV5-4	TRBJ2-7	TRBD1	once	CASSLRRGQGNDEQYF	TGTGCCAGCAGCTTGAGGAGGGGACAGGGGAATGACGAGCAGTACTTC
TRBV19	TRBJ1-2	TRBD1	.	CASSRQRGQALNRIVYGYTF	TGTGCCAGTAGTAGACAACGGGGACAGGCCCTCAACAGGATAGTCTATGGCTACACCTTC
TRBV2	TRBJ2-3	.	.	CASTRDRQATSTDTQYF	TGTGCCAGCACACGGGATCGGCAGGCCACTAGCACAGATACGCAGTATTTT
TRBV7-8	TRBJ1-1	TRBD1	.	CASSTGTGRFGGTEAFF	TGTGCCAGCAGCACCGGGACAGGGAGGTTTGGCGGCACTGAAGCTTTCTTT
TRBV30	TRBJ1-3	.	.	CAWKGSSGNTIYF	TGTGCCTGGAAGGGGTCAAGTGGAAACACCATATATTTT
TRBV5-6	TRBJ2-7	.	.	CASSLAWSGESSYEQYF	TGTGCCAGCAGCTTGGCTTGGTCGGGAGAGAGCTCCTACGAGCAGTACTTC
TRBV6-5	TRBJ1-5	TRBD1	.	CASSYSTQGNQPQHF	TGTGCCAGCAGTTACTCGACACAGGGGAATCAGCCCCAGCATTTT
TRBV4-1	TRBJ1-3	.	few	CASSQDPRGGNTIYF	TGCGCCAGCAGCCAAGACCCCCGGGGTGGAAACACCATATATTTT
TRBV9	TRBJ1-2	.	.	CASSVDWGDYGYTF	TGTGCCAGCAGCGTAGATTGGGGAGACTATGGCTACACCTTC
TRBV7-9	TRBJ2-1	TRBD2	.	CASSRGLGGDEQFF	TGTGCCAGCAGTAGGGGACTAGGAGGGGATGAGCAGTTCTTC